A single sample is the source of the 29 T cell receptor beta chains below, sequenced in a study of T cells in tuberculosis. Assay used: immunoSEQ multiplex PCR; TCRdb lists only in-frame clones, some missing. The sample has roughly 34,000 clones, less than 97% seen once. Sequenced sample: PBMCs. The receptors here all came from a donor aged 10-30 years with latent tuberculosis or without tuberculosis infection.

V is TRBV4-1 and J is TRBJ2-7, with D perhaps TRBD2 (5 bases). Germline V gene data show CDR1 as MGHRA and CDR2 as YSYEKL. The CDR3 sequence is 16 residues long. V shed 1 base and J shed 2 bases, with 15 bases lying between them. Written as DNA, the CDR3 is TGCGCCAGCAGCCAAGGTCCGCGGACGGGGACCTACGAGCAGTACTTC. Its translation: CASSQGPRTGTYEQYF.

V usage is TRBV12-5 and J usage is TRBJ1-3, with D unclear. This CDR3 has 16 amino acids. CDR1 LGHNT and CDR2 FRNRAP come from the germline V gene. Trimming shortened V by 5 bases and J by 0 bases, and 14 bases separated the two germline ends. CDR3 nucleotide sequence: TGTGCTAGTGGTGCCCAGAGGTCAGTCTCTGGAAACACCATATATTTT. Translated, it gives CASGAQRSVSGNTIYF.

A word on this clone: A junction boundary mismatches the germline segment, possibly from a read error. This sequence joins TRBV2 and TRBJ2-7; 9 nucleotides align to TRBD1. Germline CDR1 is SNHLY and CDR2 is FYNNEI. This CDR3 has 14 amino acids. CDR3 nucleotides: TGTGCCAGCAATGAACAGGGGGCACTGTCCGAGCAGTACTTC. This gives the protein CASNEQGALSEQYF.

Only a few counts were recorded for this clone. DNA for the CDR3: TGTGCCAGCAGCTTAGTCGGCCGGACTAGCGGGGCGATCACAGATACGCAGTATTTT. This gives the protein CASSLVGRTSGAITDTQYF. V gene TRBV11-2 combines with J gene TRBJ2-3, with 12 bases lining up with TRBD2. The CDR3 sequence is 19 residues long. CDR1 and CDR2 (germline): SGHAT, FQNNGV. Trimming cost V 1 base and J 2 bases; bases outside gene matches: 10.

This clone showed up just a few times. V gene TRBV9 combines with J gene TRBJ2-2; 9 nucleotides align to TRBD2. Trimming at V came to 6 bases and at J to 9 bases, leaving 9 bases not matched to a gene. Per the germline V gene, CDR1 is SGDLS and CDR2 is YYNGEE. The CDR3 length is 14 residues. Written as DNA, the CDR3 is TGTGCCAGCAATACGGCGGGAGGGCCGAGGGAGCTGTTTTTT. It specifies CASNTAGGPRELFF.

CDR3 DNA: TGCGCCAGCAGTCATCCGTTGAAGCAACCAGATACGCAGTATTTT. Translated: CASSHPLKQPDTQYF. The chain links TRBV23-1 to TRBJ2-3; no clear D gene. TRBV23-1 is marked as an open reading frame, function uncertain. V was cut by 3 bases and J by 4 bases, with 14 bases left in between. There are 15 residues in the CDR3.

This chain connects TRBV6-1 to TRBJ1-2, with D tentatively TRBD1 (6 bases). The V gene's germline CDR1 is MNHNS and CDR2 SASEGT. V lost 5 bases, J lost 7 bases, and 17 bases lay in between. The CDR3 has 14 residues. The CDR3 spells CASSKLQGRTGYTF. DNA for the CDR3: TGTGCCAGCAGTAAATTACAGGGCAGGACTGGCTACACCTTC.

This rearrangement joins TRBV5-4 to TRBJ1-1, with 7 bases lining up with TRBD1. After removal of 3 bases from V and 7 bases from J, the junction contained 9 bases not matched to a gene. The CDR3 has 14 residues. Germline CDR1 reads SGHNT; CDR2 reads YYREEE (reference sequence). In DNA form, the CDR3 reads TGTGCCAGCAGCTCAACCCAGACAGGGTATGAAGCTTTCTTT. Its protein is CASSSTQTGYEAFF. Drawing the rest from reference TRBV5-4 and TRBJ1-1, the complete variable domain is ETGVTQSPTHLIKTRGQQVTLRCSSQSGHNTVSWYQQALGQGPQFIFQYYREEENGRGNFPPRFSGLQFPNYSSELNVNALELDDSALYLCASSSTQTGYEAFFGQGTRLTVV.

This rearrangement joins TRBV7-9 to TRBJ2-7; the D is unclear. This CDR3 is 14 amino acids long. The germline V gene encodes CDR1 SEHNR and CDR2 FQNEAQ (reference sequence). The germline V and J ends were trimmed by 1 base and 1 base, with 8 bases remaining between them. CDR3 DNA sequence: TGTGCCAGCAGCTTAGTAAGCAGGTCCTACGAGCAGTACTTC. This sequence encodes CASSLVSRSYEQYF.

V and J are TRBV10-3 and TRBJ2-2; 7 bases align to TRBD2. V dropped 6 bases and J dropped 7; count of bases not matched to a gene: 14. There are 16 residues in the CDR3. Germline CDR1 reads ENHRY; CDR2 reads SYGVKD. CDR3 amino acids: CAISGDRAGVVGELFF. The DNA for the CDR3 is TGTGCCATCAGCGGCGATCGGGCGGGAGTAGTCGGGGAGCTGTTTTTT.

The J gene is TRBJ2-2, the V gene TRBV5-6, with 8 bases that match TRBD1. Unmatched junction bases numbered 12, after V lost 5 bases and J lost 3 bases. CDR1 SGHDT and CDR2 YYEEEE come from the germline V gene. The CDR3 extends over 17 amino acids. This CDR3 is CASRLMVQGAYTGELFF. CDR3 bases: TGTGCCAGCAGGTTGATGGTGCAGGGGGCGTACACCGGGGAGCTGTTTTTT.

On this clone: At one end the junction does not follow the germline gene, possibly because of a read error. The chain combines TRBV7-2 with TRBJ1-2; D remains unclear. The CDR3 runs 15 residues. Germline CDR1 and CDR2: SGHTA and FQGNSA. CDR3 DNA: TGTGCCAGCAGCTTAGTCCCCGGGAGCTACTATGACTACACCTTC. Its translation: CASSLVPGSYYDYTF.

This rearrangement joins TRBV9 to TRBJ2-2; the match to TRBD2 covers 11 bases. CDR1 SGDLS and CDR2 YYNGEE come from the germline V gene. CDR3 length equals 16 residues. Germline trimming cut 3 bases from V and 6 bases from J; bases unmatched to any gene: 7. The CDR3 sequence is CASSATSGKTAGELFF. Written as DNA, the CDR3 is TGTGCCAGCAGCGCGACTAGCGGGAAGACGGCCGGGGAGCTGTTTTTT. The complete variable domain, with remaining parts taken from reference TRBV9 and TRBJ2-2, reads DSGVTQTPKHLITATGQRVTLRCSPRSGDLSVYWYQQSLDQGLQFLIQYYNGEERAKGNILERFSAQQFPDLHSELNLSSLELGDSALYFCASSATSGKTAGELFFGEGSRLTVL.

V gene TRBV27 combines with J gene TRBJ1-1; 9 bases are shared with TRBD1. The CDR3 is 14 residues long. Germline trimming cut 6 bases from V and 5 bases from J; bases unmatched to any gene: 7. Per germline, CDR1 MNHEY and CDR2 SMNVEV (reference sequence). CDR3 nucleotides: TGTGCCAGCAGGACCACAGGGGGCTGGACTGAAGCTTTCTTT. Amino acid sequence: CASRTTGGWTEAFF.

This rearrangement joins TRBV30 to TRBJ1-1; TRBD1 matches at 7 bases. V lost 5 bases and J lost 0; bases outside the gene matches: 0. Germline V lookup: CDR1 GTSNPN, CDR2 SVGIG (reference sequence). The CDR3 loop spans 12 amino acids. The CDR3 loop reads CAWDRVNTEAFF. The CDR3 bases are TGTGCCTGGGACAGGGTGAACACTGAAGCTTTCTTT. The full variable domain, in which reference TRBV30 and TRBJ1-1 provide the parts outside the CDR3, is SQTIHQWPATLVQPVGSPLSLECTVEGTSNPNLYWYRQAAGRGLQLLFYSVGIGQISSEVPQNLSASRPQDRQFILSSKKLLLSDSGFYLCAWDRVNTEAFFGQGTRLTVV.

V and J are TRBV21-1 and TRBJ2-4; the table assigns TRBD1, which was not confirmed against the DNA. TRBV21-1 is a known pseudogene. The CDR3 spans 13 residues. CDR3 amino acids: CASSHTGESIQYF. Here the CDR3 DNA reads TGTGCCAGCAGCCACACAGGGGAGAGCATTCAGTACTTC.

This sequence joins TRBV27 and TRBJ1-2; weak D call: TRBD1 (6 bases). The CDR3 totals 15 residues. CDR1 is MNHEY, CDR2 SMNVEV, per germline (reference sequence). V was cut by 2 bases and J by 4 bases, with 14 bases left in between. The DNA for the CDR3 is TGTGCCAGCAGTTTAGGCGGGGGCGGCGGCTATGGCTACACCTTC. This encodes CASSLGGGGGYGYTF.

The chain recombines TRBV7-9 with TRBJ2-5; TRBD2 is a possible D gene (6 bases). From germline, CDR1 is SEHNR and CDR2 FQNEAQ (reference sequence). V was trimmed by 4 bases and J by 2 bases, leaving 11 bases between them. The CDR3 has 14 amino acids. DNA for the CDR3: TGTGCCAGCAGCTCAAGCGGGTATCAAGAGACCCAGTACTTC. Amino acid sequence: CASSSSGYQETQYF.

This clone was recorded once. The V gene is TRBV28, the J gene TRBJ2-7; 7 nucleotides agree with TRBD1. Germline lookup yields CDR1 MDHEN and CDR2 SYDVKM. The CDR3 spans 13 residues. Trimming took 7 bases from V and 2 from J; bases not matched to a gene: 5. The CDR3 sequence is CASTTGVPYEQYF. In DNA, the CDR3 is TGTGCCAGCACCACAGGGGTCCCCTACGAGCAGTACTTC. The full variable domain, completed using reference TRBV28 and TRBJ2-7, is DVKVTQSSRYLVKRTGEKVFLECVQDMDHENMFWYRQDPGLGLRLIYFSYDVKMKEKGDIPEGYSVSREKKERFSLILESASTNQTSMYLCASTTGVPYEQYFGPGTRLTVT.

Here the CDR3 reads CASNRGGTDTQYF. DNA of the CDR3: TGTGCCAGCAACAGGGGTGGGACAGATACGCAGTATTTT. The rearrangement joins TRBV2 to TRBJ2-3; 7 nucleotides line up with TRBD1. Germline trimming cut 7 bases from V and 3 bases from J; bases unmatched to any gene: 4. Germline CDR1 reads SNHLY; CDR2 reads FYNNEI. This CDR3 has 13 residues.

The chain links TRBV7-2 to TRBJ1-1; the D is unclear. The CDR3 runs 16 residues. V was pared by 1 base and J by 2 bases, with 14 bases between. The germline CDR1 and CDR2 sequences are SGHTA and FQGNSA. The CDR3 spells CASSLGSRRYNTEAFF. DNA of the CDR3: TGTGCCAGCAGCTTAGGTAGTCGGAGATATAACACTGAAGCTTTCTTT.

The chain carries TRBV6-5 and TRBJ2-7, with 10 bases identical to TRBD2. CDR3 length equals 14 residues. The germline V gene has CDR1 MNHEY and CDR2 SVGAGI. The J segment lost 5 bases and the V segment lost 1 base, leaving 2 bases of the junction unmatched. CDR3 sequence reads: CASSYLGLADEQYF. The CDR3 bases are TGTGCCAGCAGTTACTTAGGACTAGCGGACGAGCAGTACTTC.

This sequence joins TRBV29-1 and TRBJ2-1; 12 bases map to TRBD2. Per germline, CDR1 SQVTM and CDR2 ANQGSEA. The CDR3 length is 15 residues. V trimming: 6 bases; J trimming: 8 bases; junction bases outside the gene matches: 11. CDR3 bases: TGCAGCGTCCTGAGCACTAGCGGGAGGAACGATGAGCAGTTCTTC. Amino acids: CSVLSTSGRNDEQFF.

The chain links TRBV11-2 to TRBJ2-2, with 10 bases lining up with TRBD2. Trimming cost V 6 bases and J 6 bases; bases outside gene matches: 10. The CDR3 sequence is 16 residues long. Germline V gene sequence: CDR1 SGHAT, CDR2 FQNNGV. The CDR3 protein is CASRELAGGLPGELFF. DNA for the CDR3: TGTGCCAGCAGAGAATTAGCGGGGGGCCTCCCCGGGGAGCTGTTTTTT.

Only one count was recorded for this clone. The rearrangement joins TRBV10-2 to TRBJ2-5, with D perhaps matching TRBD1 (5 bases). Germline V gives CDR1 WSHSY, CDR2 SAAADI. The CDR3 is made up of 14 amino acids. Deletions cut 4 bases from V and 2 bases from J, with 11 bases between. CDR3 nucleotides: TGCGCCAGCAGTGCGGCAGGGATACAAGAGACCCAGTACTTC. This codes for CASSAAGIQETQYF.

The CDR3 DNA is TGTGCCAGCAGCCCGGAGGCTGGGGAGACCCAGTACTTC. Its protein product is CASSPEAGETQYF. The chain has TRBV5-6 and TRBJ2-5, with D possibly being TRBD2 (5 bases). CDR3 size: 13 residues. Germline values: CDR1 SGHDT, CDR2 YYEEEE. V lost 4 bases and J 5 bases, leaving 12 bases between the germline ends.

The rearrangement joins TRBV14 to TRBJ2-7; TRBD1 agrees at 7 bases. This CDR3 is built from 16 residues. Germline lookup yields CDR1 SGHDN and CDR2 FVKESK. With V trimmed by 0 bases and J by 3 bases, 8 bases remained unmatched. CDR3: CASSQDLGTDSYEQYF. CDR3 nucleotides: TGTGCCAGCAGCCAAGATTTGGGGACAGATAGCTACGAGCAGTACTTC. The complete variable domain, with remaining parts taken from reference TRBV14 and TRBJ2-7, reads EAGVTQFPSHSVIEKGQTVTLRCDPISGHDNLYWYRRVMGKEIKFLLHFVKESKQDESGMPNNRFLAERTGGTYSTLKVQPAELEDSGVYFCASSQDLGTDSYEQYFGPGTRLTVT.

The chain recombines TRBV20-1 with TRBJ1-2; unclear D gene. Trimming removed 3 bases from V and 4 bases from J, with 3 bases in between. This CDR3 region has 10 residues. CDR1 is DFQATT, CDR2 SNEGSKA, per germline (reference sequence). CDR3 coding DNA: TGCAGTGCTAGTCTCTATGGCTACACCTTC. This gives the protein CSASLYGYTF.

The DNA for the CDR3 is TGTGCCAGCAGACTAGCGGGAGGCGAGCAGTACTTC. It is translated as CASRLAGGEQYF. This chain uses TRBV2 with TRBJ2-7; 12 nucleotides match TRBD2. The CDR3 runs 12 residues. CDR1 SNHLY and CDR2 FYNNEI come from the germline V gene. J lost 6 bases, V lost 6 bases, and 0 bases had no gene match. The full variable domain, in which reference TRBV2 and TRBJ2-7 provide the parts outside the CDR3, is EPEVTQTPSHQVTQMGQEVILRCVPISNHLYFYWYRQILGQKVEFLVSFYNNEISEKSEIFDDQFSVERPDGSNFTLKIRSTKLEDSAMYFCASRLAGGEQYFGPGTRLTVT.